Listed below are T cell receptor beta chains from one sample, sequenced in a study of technical replicates of blood from a handful of donors. This table comes from immunoSEQ multiplex PCR, and its TCRdb copy is limited to in-frame clones, with some not included. Here the sample spans tens of thousands of clones, roughly 98% being singletons. The specimen sequenced was T cells isolated from PBMCs. The source is a human donor in good health. Both conserved end residues are part of each CDR3. The D gene is left open where the match is weak. Expanded clones get a size class; other rows say once, few or many, or leave the size out.

CDR3 protein	CDR3 DNA	D gene	V gene	J gene	clone size
CAGGESEQFF	TGTGCGGGGGGAGAGAGTGAGCAGTTCTTC	NA	TRBV7-9	TRBJ2-1	NA
CASSYTSVHEQYF	TGTGCCAGCAGCTACACCTCAGTCCACGAGCAGTACTTC	NA	TRBV6-5	TRBJ2-7	NA
CASSPGAGDYEQYF	TGTGCCAGCAGCCCAGGGGCAGGGGACTACGAGCAGTACTTC	NA	TRBV5-4	TRBJ2-7	NA
CASNSGQGWTF	TGTGCCAGCAATTCGGGACAGGGTTGGACCTTC	TRBD1	TRBV28	TRBJ1-2	NA
CASSLRTGEYSNTEAFF	TGCGCCAGCAGCCTTAGGACAGGGGAGTATTCGAACACTGAAGCTTTCTTT	TRBD1	TRBV4-1	TRBJ1-1	NA
CSVGRLGEAFF	TGCAGCGTAGGGAGGTTGGGTGAAGCTTTCTTT	NA	TRBV29-1	TRBJ1-1	NA
CASNRKTGINQPQHF	TGTGCCAGCAATAGAAAGACAGGAATCAATCAGCCCCAGCATTTT	NA	TRBV6-1	TRBJ1-5	NA
CASLKDRVRGYTF	TGTGCCAGTCTAAAGGATCGGGTGCGGGGCTACACCTTC	NA	TRBV2	TRBJ1-2	NA
CASSYRPGTGEKLFF	TGTGCCAGCAGTTACCGTCCCGGGACAGGGGAGAAACTGTTTTTT	TRBD1	TRBV6-5	TRBJ1-4	NA
CASSHGRVENIQYF	TGTGCCAGTAGCCACGGGAGAGTCGAAAACATTCAGTACTTC	NA	TRBV19	TRBJ2-4	NA
CASSFVAGVNEQYF	TGTGCCAGCAGCTTTGTAGCGGGGGTCAACGAGCAGTACTTC	TRBD2	TRBV7-9	TRBJ2-7	NA
CAWSGGAFEQFF	TGTGCCTGGAGCGGGGGGGCCTTTGAGCAGTTCTTC	TRBD2	TRBV30	TRBJ2-1	once
CSLRQSTDTQYF	TGCAGCCTTCGACAGAGCACAGATACGCAGTATTTT	NA	TRBV29-1	TRBJ2-3	NA
CASSIGGRSQPQHF	TGTGCCAGTAGTATAGGAGGTAGGAGTCAGCCCCAGCATTTT	NA	TRBV19	TRBJ1-5	NA
CASSWGQGNDYEQYF	TGTGCCAGCAGCTGGGGACAGGGGAATGACTACGAGCAGTACTTC	TRBD1	TRBV5-6	TRBJ2-7	once
CASSTSGYFTDTQYF	TGTGCCAGCAGCACTAGCGGGTATTTCACAGATACGCAGTATTTT	TRBD2	TRBV27	TRBJ2-3	NA
CASSPEDTEAFF	TGTGCCAGCAGTCCCGAGGACACTGAAGCTTTCTTT	NA	TRBV28	TRBJ1-1	NA
CASSRQGDNEQYF	TGTGCCAGTAGTAGACAGGGAGACAACGAGCAGTACTTC	TRBD1	TRBV19	TRBJ2-7	NA
CASSEFRSTSGRDNEQFF	TGTGCCAGCAGTGAATTTCGAAGTACTAGCGGGAGGGACAATGAGCAGTTCTTC	TRBD2	TRBV25-1	TRBJ2-1	NA
CASSWEVSRSAYEQYF	TGCGCCAGCAGTTGGGAGGTGTCCCGCAGTGCCTACGAGCAGTACTTC	NA	TRBV5-1	TRBJ2-7	NA
CASSLEKGTGQFF	TGTGCCAGCAGCTTAGAGAAAGGGACAGGGCAGTTCTTC	TRBD1	TRBV7-6	TRBJ2-1	NA
CSVTQGAAYNEQFF	TGCAGCGTTACACAGGGGGCGGCCTACAATGAGCAGTTCTTC	TRBD1	TRBV29-1	TRBJ2-1	NA
CASSSNSGTEHEQYF	TGCGCCAGCAGCTCAAATTCCGGGACAGAACACGAGCAGTACTTC	TRBD1	TRBV10-2	TRBJ2-7	NA
CASREGLTSTDTQYF	TGTGCCAGCAGGGAGGGACTAACAAGCACAGATACGCAGTATTTT	TRBD2	TRBV2	TRBJ2-3	NA
CASTADYTYNEQFF	TGTGCCAGCACTGCGGACTACACCTACAATGAGCAGTTCTTC	NA	TRBV6-5	TRBJ2-1	NA
CASSPSDRGSYGYTF	TGTGCCAGCAGCCCCTCAGACAGGGGAAGTTATGGCTACACCTTC	TRBD1	TRBV7-2	TRBJ1-2	NA
CASKGGRADPLDGETQYF	TGCGCCAGCAAGGGGGGGCGGGCGGACCCCCTAGATGGAGAGACCCAGTACTTC	NA	TRBV5-1	TRBJ2-5	once
CASSTGGAYEQYF	TGCGCCAGCAGTACCGGGGGTGCCTACGAGCAGTACTTC	NA	TRBV10-1	TRBJ2-7	NA
CASSIKDSLGKLFF	TGTGCCAGTAGTATAAAGGACAGCTTGGGAAAACTGTTTTTT	NA	TRBV19	TRBJ1-4	NA
CASSLYSGYTEAFF	TGTGCCAGCAGCTTATATTCAGGGTATACTGAAGCTTTCTTT	NA	TRBV7-3	TRBJ1-1	once
CASAYRDRVSEQYF	TGTGCCAGCGCCTACCGGGACAGGGTTTCCGAGCAGTACTTC	TRBD1	TRBV2	TRBJ2-7	NA
CSVAREGNQPQHF	TGCAGCGTCGCAAGGGAGGGCAATCAGCCCCAGCATTTT	NA	TRBV29-1	TRBJ1-5	once
CSAMGQENYEQYF	TGCAGCGCAATGGGACAGGAAAACTACGAGCAGTACTTC	TRBD1	TRBV29-1	TRBJ2-7	NA
CASSPRRTGEQPQHF	TGTGCCAGCAGCCCCCGGAGGACAGGGGAACAGCCCCAGCATTTT	TRBD1	TRBV6-5	TRBJ1-5	NA
CATSRDRLGREGIGYTF	TGTGCCACCAGCAGAGATAGGTTAGGCAGGGAGGGAATTGGCTACACCTTC	NA	TRBV15	TRBJ1-2	NA
CASSPALGGRGEQYF	TGTGCCAGCTCACCAGCATTGGGGGGACGTGGAGAGCAGTACTTC	NA	TRBV18	TRBJ2-7	NA
CAWLGQATYEQYF	TGTGCCTGGTTGGGACAGGCGACCTACGAGCAGTACTTC	TRBD1	TRBV30	TRBJ2-7	NA
CASSVRDRGTGELFF	TGTGCCAGCAGCGTTCGGGACAGGGGCACCGGGGAGCTGTTTTTT	TRBD1	TRBV9	TRBJ2-2	NA
CASSHPAGLQETQYF	TGCGCCAGCAGCCACCCAGCGGGGTTACAAGAGACCCAGTACTTC	TRBD2	TRBV4-1	TRBJ2-5	NA
CASSESPDYGYTF	TGCGCCAGCAGTGAGTCCCCAGACTATGGCTACACCTTC	NA	TRBV10-1	TRBJ1-2	few
CASSLLQGATGGYTF	TGTGCCAGCAGCTTACTACAGGGGGCAACGGGGGGCTACACCTTC	TRBD1	TRBV5-4	TRBJ1-2	NA